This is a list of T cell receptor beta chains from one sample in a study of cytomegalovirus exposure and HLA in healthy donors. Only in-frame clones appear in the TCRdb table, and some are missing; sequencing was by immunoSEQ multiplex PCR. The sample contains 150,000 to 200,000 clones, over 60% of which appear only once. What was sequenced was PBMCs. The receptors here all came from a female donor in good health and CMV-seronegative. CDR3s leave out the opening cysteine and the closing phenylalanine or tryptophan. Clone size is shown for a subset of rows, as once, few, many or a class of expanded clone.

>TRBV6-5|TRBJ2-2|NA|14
ASSYARTANTGELF
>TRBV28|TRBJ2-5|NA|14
ASSLGLAGVGETQY
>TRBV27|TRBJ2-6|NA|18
ASSFWIGRQENAGANVLT
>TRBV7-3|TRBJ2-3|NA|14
ASSPRLVARGGGQY
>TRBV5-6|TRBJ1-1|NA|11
ASSQGRNTEAF
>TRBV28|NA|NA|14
ASSFEPSQGTHEQY
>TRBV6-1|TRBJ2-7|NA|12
ASSEQLVLGEQY
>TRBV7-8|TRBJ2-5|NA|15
ASSLGGLRGGQETQY
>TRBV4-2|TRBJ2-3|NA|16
ASSQDIRLAGGRDTQY
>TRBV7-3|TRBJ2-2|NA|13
ASSPMGLATGELF
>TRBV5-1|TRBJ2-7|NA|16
ASSSLGASGRNAYEQY
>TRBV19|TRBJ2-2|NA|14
ASIPTSRKNTGELF
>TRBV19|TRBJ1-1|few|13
ASTRQGLSYTEAF
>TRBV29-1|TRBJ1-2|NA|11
SVPGTGADGYT
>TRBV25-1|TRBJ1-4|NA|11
ASTGNWGEKLF
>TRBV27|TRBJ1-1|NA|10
ASSLFPGKAF
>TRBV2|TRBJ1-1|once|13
ASTSEGRTNTEAF
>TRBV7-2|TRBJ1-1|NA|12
ASSKRLTGSEAF
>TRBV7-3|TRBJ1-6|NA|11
ASSRAPGESLH
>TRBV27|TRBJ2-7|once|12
ASSLYDSSYEQY
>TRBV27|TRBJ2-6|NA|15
ASSPRPGRSGANGLT
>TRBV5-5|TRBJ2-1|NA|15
ASSLDSRETGTNEQF
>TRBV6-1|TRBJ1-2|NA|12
ASSELGFGYGYT
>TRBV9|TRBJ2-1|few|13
ASSSIAGFYNEQF
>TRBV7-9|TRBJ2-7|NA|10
SSRAGAAEQY
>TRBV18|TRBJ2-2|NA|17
ASSQNGLAGQYTTGELF
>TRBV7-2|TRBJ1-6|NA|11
ASSPFGNSPLH
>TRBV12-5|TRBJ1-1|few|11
ASVKTGNTEAF
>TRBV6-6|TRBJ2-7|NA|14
ASSYPGGLSTYEQY
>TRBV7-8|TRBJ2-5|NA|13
ASSPNRGLRETQY
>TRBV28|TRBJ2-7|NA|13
ASRPTSGPSYEQY
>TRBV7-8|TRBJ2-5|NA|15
ASSLGLAGGPGETQY
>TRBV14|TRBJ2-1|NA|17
ASSQEGLAPGRLRNEQF
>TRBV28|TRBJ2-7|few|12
ASSRSGSYYEQY
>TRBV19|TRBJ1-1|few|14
ASSIPGTLLNTEAF
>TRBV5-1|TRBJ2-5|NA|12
ASSLVQGQETQY
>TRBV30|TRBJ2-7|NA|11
ASNQGMISEQY
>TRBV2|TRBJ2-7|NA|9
ASSRSYEQY
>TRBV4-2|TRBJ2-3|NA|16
ASSTERGTSGSTDTQY
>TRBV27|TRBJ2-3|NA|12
ASSWTASTDTQY
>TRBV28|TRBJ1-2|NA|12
ASSPTTGRYGYT
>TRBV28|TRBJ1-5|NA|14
ASSKVGVYSNQPQH
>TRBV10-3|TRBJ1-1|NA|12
AISRGQGRTEAF
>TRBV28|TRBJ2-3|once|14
ASSLYVAGSTDTQY